Listed below are T cell receptor beta chains from one sample, sequenced in a study of CD8 T cells in ankylosing spondylitis. Each CDR3 protein gets one entry after TCRdb re-called the 5' RACE reads with MiXCR. The table shows 130,000 to 150,000 distinct CDR3 sequences, with 7% to 10% occurring only once. Sequenced sample: synovial fluid, either unsorted or a sorted T cell fraction (not recorded which). These receptors all stem from a male donor with ankylosing spondylitis. Each CDR3 is given with its conserved first and last residue. Each record gives: clone size, J gene, V gene, D gene, CDR3 DNA, CDR3 protein. D genes are given only for firm matches. Some rows have no size entry. The others give once, few or many, or a class for an expanded clone.

clone size: many; J gene: TRBJ2-1; V gene: TRBV5-1; D gene: TRBD2; CDR3 DNA: TGCGCCAGCAGCGGGGGGGACTTCTACAATGAGCAGTTCTTC; CDR3 protein: CASSGGDFYNEQFF
clone size: NA; J gene: TRBJ1-3; V gene: TRBV20-1; D gene: TRBD1; CDR3 DNA: TGCAGCGCTTTCGCGCAGGGGGCTGGAAACACCATATATTTT; CDR3 protein: CSAFAQGAGNTIYF
clone size: many; J gene: TRBJ2-2; V gene: TRBV2; D gene: NA; CDR3 DNA: TGTGTCAGCCTCTCGGGAGCCACCGGGGAGCTGTTTTTT; CDR3 protein: CVSLSGATGELFF
clone size: NA; J gene: TRBJ2-7; V gene: TRBV7-2; D gene: TRBD1; CDR3 DNA: TGTGCCAGCAGCTTCCCTGGACAGGGGGCGTCTTACGAGCAGTACTTC; CDR3 protein: CASSFPGQGASYEQYF
clone size: NA; J gene: TRBJ1-1; V gene: TRBV7-3; D gene: NA; CDR3 DNA: TGTGCCAGCAGCTCCTGGACGGGGGAGAACACTGAAGCTTTCTTT; CDR3 protein: CASSSWTGENTEAFF
clone size: few; J gene: TRBJ1-5; V gene: TRBV6-2/TRBV6-3; D gene: NA; CDR3 DNA: TGTGCCAGCGCAGGGCTAAGCAATCAGCCCCAGCATTTT; CDR3 protein: CASAGLSNQPQHF
clone size: medium-sized; J gene: TRBJ2-5; V gene: TRBV5-1; D gene: NA; CDR3 DNA: TGCGCCAGCAGCTCGGACCCTAATAAGGAGACCCAGTACTTC; CDR3 protein: CASSSDPNKETQYF
clone size: many; J gene: TRBJ2-3; V gene: TRBV6-1; D gene: TRBD2; CDR3 DNA: TGTGCCAGCAGTCCGGGGTCTAGCGGGAGGGCTTGGGATACGCAGTATTTT; CDR3 protein: CASSPGSSGRAWDTQYF
clone size: few; J gene: TRBJ2-7; V gene: TRBV20-1; D gene: NA; CDR3 DNA: TGCAGTGCTAACCCCCCATGGACTGATAGCTCCTACGAGCAGTACTTC; CDR3 protein: CSANPPWTDSSYEQYF
clone size: many; J gene: TRBJ1-2; V gene: TRBV29-1; D gene: TRBD1; CDR3 DNA: TGCAGCGTCTTACAGGGGGGCACTTATGGCTACACCTTC; CDR3 protein: CSVLQGGTYGYTF
clone size: many; J gene: TRBJ2-6; V gene: TRBV4-3; D gene: NA; CDR3 DNA: TGCGCCAGCAGCCAAGATCAGGGGACGGGGGCCAACGTCCTGACTTTC; CDR3 protein: CASSQDQGTGANVLTF
clone size: many; J gene: TRBJ2-3; V gene: TRBV7-2; D gene: NA; CDR3 DNA: TGTGCCAGCAGCTTAAGGGCAGATACGCAGTATTTT; CDR3 protein: CASSLRADTQYF
clone size: many; J gene: TRBJ1-1; V gene: TRBV20-1; D gene: NA; CDR3 DNA: TGCAGTGCTAGACCCCGGGACAAAACAAGTGGCACTGAAGCTTTCTTT; CDR3 protein: CSARPRDKTSGTEAFF
clone size: NA; J gene: TRBJ2-5; V gene: TRBV7-9; D gene: NA; CDR3 DNA: TGTGCCAGCAGCTTGACGGCCAAGGGGGGAGAGACCCAGTACTTC; CDR3 protein: CASSLTAKGGETQYF
clone size: NA; J gene: TRBJ2-1; V gene: TRBV28; D gene: TRBD1; CDR3 DNA: TGTGCCAGCAGTTCGGGACAGATTCAGTTCTTC; CDR3 protein: CASSSGQIQFF
clone size: NA; J gene: TRBJ2-7; V gene: TRBV20-1; D gene: NA; CDR3 DNA: TGCAGTGCCCCGGACGTTTCCTACGAGCAGTACTTC; CDR3 protein: CSAPDVSYEQYF
clone size: NA; J gene: TRBJ2-7; V gene: TRBV19; D gene: NA; CDR3 DNA: TGTGCCAGTAGTACGGGGCACTACGAGCAGTACTTC; CDR3 protein: CASSTGHYEQYF
clone size: few; J gene: TRBJ2-7; V gene: TRBV7-2; D gene: TRBD2; CDR3 DNA: TGTGCCAGCAGCCCATGGACTAGCGGGAGGTCCTACGAGCAGTACTTC; CDR3 protein: CASSPWTSGRSYEQYF
clone size: many; J gene: TRBJ1-3; V gene: TRBV20-1; D gene: NA; CDR3 DNA: TGCAGTGCTAGCGAGGGGGGCTCTGGAAACACCATATATTTT; CDR3 protein: CSASEGGSGNTIYF
clone size: many; J gene: TRBJ2-7; V gene: TRBV5-1; D gene: NA; CDR3 DNA: TGCGCCAGCAGCCTCCCCAACTCCTACGAGCAGTACTTC; CDR3 protein: CASSLPNSYEQYF
clone size: few; J gene: TRBJ2-2; V gene: TRBV2; D gene: NA; CDR3 DNA: TGTGCCAGCATCCGGGACTCAAACACCGGGGAGCTGTTTTTT; CDR3 protein: CASIRDSNTGELFF
clone size: many; J gene: TRBJ1-2; V gene: TRBV20-1; D gene: NA; CDR3 DNA: TGCAGTGCTAGAGATGGCCGGGGAAACTATGGCTACACCTTC; CDR3 protein: CSARDGRGNYGYTF
clone size: many; J gene: TRBJ1-5; V gene: TRBV20-1; D gene: NA; CDR3 DNA: TGCAGTGCTAGACCAACAGGGTTTCAGCCCCAGCATTTT; CDR3 protein: CSARPTGFQPQHF
clone size: many; J gene: TRBJ1-3; V gene: TRBV4-1; D gene: NA; CDR3 DNA: TGCGCCAGCAGCCAATTCGGCGGTAGGTCTGGAAACACCATATATTTT; CDR3 protein: CASSQFGGRSGNTIYF
clone size: NA; J gene: TRBJ2-7; V gene: TRBV7-6; D gene: TRBD1; CDR3 DNA: TGTGCCAGCAGGGCCTGGGACAGGGCCCTCGAGCAGTACTTC; CDR3 protein: CASRAWDRALEQYF
clone size: NA; J gene: TRBJ1-1; V gene: TRBV29-1; D gene: NA; CDR3 DNA: TGCAGCGTTGAAAGGACATCGAACACTGAAGCTTTCTTT; CDR3 protein: CSVERTSNTEAFF
clone size: NA; J gene: TRBJ1-4; V gene: TRBV30; D gene: NA; CDR3 DNA: TGTGCCTGGAGTGTGGTAGGGTTTGAAAAACTGTTTTTT; CDR3 protein: CAWSVVGFEKLFF
clone size: few; J gene: TRBJ2-1; V gene: TRBV6-2/TRBV6-3; D gene: TRBD2; CDR3 DNA: TGTGCCAGCAGAAACGCGGGAGTAACTGTCAACAATGAGCAGTTCTTC; CDR3 protein: CASRNAGVTVNNEQFF
clone size: NA; J gene: TRBJ2-3; V gene: TRBV9; D gene: NA; CDR3 DNA: TGTGCCAGCAGCGTCCCCGGGGCAGATACGCAGTATTTT; CDR3 protein: CASSVPGADTQYF
clone size: few; J gene: TRBJ1-4; V gene: TRBV11-3; D gene: NA; CDR3 DNA: TGTGCCAGTTCTGGCCGAGATGAAAAACTGTTTTTT; CDR3 protein: CASSGRDEKLFF
clone size: many; J gene: TRBJ2-7; V gene: TRBV7-2; D gene: NA; CDR3 DNA: TGTGCCAGCAGCCTAGTAGGAGGGATAAACTACGAGCAGTACTTC; CDR3 protein: CASSLVGGINYEQYF
clone size: few; J gene: TRBJ2-5; V gene: TRBV7-2; D gene: NA; CDR3 DNA: TGTGCCAGCAGCACTCGGACGGGGTTCCAAGAGACCCAGTACTTC; CDR3 protein: CASSTRTGFQETQYF
clone size: NA; J gene: TRBJ2-2; V gene: TRBV10-2; D gene: TRBD1; CDR3 DNA: TGCGCCAGCACCCCGACAGGGTTGAACACCGGGGAGCTGTTTTTT; CDR3 protein: CASTPTGLNTGELFF
clone size: many; J gene: TRBJ1-5; V gene: TRBV7-9; D gene: NA; CDR3 DNA: TGTGCCAGCAGCCCGGGGGGGGGGACCCAGCATTTT; CDR3 protein: CASSPGGGTQHF
clone size: many; J gene: TRBJ1-2; V gene: TRBV6-5; D gene: NA; CDR3 DNA: TGTGCCAGCAGTCACAGGGACTCTAACTATGGCTACACCTTC; CDR3 protein: CASSHRDSNYGYTF
clone size: NA; J gene: TRBJ1-5; V gene: TRBV19; D gene: NA; CDR3 DNA: TGTGCCAGTAGTCCGCGACGGAATAGCAATCAGCCCCAGCATTTT; CDR3 protein: CASSPRRNSNQPQHF
clone size: many; J gene: TRBJ1-2; V gene: TRBV7-9; D gene: TRBD1; CDR3 DNA: TGTGCCAGCAGCGACTACAGGGGACGGGGCTACACCTTC; CDR3 protein: CASSDYRGRGYTF
clone size: NA; J gene: TRBJ2-5; V gene: TRBV19; D gene: NA; CDR3 DNA: TGTGCCAGTAGACCGACAGTCGATCAAGAGACCCAGTACTTC; CDR3 protein: CASRPTVDQETQYF
clone size: NA; J gene: TRBJ2-3; V gene: TRBV27; D gene: TRBD1; CDR3 DNA: TGTGCCAGCAGTTTAAGCTCCGGGACAGGGGGATCAGATACGCAGTATTTT; CDR3 protein: CASSLSSGTGGSDTQYF
clone size: few; J gene: TRBJ1-5; V gene: TRBV7-2; D gene: NA; CDR3 DNA: TGTGCCAGCAGCTTAGAGGGGGTTCAGCCCCAGCATTTT; CDR3 protein: CASSLEGVQPQHF
clone size: many; J gene: TRBJ2-1; V gene: TRBV7-9; D gene: TRBD2; CDR3 DNA: TGTGCCAGCAGCTTAAGCCGGGAGGCGATTGAGCAGTTCTTC; CDR3 protein: CASSLSREAIEQFF
clone size: medium-sized; J gene: TRBJ2-5; V gene: TRBV20-1; D gene: NA; CDR3 DNA: TGCAGTGCTCAATGGGGGCAAGAGACCCAGTACTTC; CDR3 protein: CSAQWGQETQYF
clone size: few; J gene: TRBJ2-3; V gene: TRBV7-6; D gene: TRBD2; CDR3 DNA: TGTGCCAGCAGCCTCGGGACTAGCGGGAGCGCAGATACGCAGTATTTT; CDR3 protein: CASSLGTSGSADTQYF
clone size: many; J gene: TRBJ2-3; V gene: TRBV2; D gene: NA; CDR3 DNA: TGTGCCAGCATAAGCGGGCAGGGGCCAGATACGCAGTATTTT; CDR3 protein: CASISGQGPDTQYF
clone size: NA; J gene: TRBJ1-1; V gene: TRBV28; D gene: NA; CDR3 DNA: TGTGCCAGCAGTTTATATTGGGGTAGGAGGGAAGCTTTCTTT; CDR3 protein: CASSLYWGRREAFF
clone size: many; J gene: TRBJ2-5; V gene: TRBV7-8; D gene: NA; CDR3 DNA: TGTGCCAGCAGCTTGGAGAGGAAAGAGACCCAGTACTTC; CDR3 protein: CASSLERKETQYF
clone size: NA; J gene: TRBJ2-1; V gene: TRBV7-6; D gene: TRBD2; CDR3 DNA: TGTGCCAGCAGAGGACTAGCGGGGGGCTACAATGAGCAGTTCTTC; CDR3 protein: CASRGLAGGYNEQFF
clone size: NA; J gene: TRBJ2-1; V gene: TRBV4-2; D gene: NA; CDR3 DNA: TGTGCCAGCAGCCAGACCTTGAAGGTTAGCTCCTACAATGAGCAGTTCTTC; CDR3 protein: CASSQTLKVSSYNEQFF
clone size: many; J gene: TRBJ2-1; V gene: TRBV6-2/TRBV6-3; D gene: NA; CDR3 DNA: TGTGCCAGCAGTTACTCCAGAGGCCCTGTGAGCTCCTACAATGAGCAGTTCTTC; CDR3 protein: CASSYSRGPVSSYNEQFF
clone size: many; J gene: TRBJ2-5; V gene: TRBV4-3; D gene: TRBD1; CDR3 DNA: TGCGCCAGCAGCCGAGACAGGGCCCAAGAGACCCAGTACTTC; CDR3 protein: CASSRDRAQETQYF
clone size: few; J gene: TRBJ2-3; V gene: TRBV7-9; D gene: NA; CDR3 DNA: TGTGCCAGCAGCCGAAGACCTATAGATACGCAGTATTTT; CDR3 protein: CASSRRPIDTQYF
clone size: NA; J gene: TRBJ2-7; V gene: TRBV5-1; D gene: NA; CDR3 DNA: TGCGCCAGCAGCTTGGGGGGAGATAGCGAGCAGTACTTC; CDR3 protein: CASSLGGDSEQYF
clone size: many; J gene: TRBJ2-5; V gene: TRBV5-1; D gene: NA; CDR3 DNA: TGCGCCAGCCTCAGGTCCGGAATCTCCAGGGAGACCCAGTACTTC; CDR3 protein: CASLRSGISRETQYF
clone size: once; J gene: TRBJ2-3; V gene: TRBV20-1; D gene: NA; CDR3 DNA: TGCAGTGCTAGCGACCGCCTCCGGTCGGGTGATACGCAGTATTTT; CDR3 protein: CSASDRLRSGDTQYF